This T cell receptor (beta chain) came from a study of T cells in localized non-small cell lung cancer. Study-level points and caveats: Uninvolved adjacent lung showed peak T cell clonality, exceeding tumor.

Produced via immunoSEQ multiplex PCR; TCRdb's table is partial and in-frame only. The sample has about 2,800 clones, roughly 25% seen once; the top ten hold roughly 15%. V was clipped by 4 bases and J by 6 bases; unmatched bases: 12. The CDR3 is 17 residues long. Germline V gives CDR1 MNHGY, CDR2 SAAAGT. Within the sample, this clone is medium-sized. The antigen remains undetermined. The chain carries TRBV6-8 and TRBJ2-3, with 11 positions matching TRBD2. The TCR originated in a female donor aged 60 or older with stage III lung adenocarcinoma. The specimen comprised lung tumor tissue, sampled before any cancer treatment. The CDR3 here is CASSLPGLAVRADTQYF. In nucleotides, the CDR3 is TGTGCCAGCAGTTTACCGGGACTAGCGGTCAGGGCGGATACGCAGTATTTT.